Frequency places the clone carrying this T cell receptor (beta chain) as medium-sized. The antigen remains unidentified. The data were taken from a study of T cell clusters in autoimmune cytopenias. Study-level results: Primary autoimmune cytopenia patients appeared to lack physiological T cell clusters present in healthy donors.

TRB amplification used approximately 250 ng of peripheral blood genomic DNA. Germline-derived CDR1 and CDR2 are PRHDT and FYEKMQ (reference sequence). The CDR3 consists of 13 residues. TRB was amplified by touch-down multiplex PCR, primer pools A and B combined. For each CDR3 protein, TCRdb gives one entry from its re-call of the multiplex PCR reads, without DNA. The sample table sets out about 3,400 distinct CDR3 sequences. This chain uses TRBV13 with TRBJ2-7; TCRdb selects TRBD1, and the lack of DNA leaves this call unchecked. The sequence was obtained from a human donor with an autoimmune cytopenia, with autoimmune hepatitis or in good health (not recorded which). Material: peripheral blood. The CDR3 is CASTGTESYEQYF.